The 19 T cell receptor beta chains given below trace back to one sample, sequenced in a study of PD-1 blockade in classical Hodgkin lymphoma. The method was immunoSEQ multiplex PCR; TCRdb's version includes in-frame clones alone and lacks a portion of them. The table lists under 30,000 clones, about 71% of them singletons, with approximately 15% in the top ten. Relapse after autologous stem cell transplantation occurred in every patient, and brentuximab vedotin exposure varied. Source: peripheral blood mononuclear cells (PBMCs), taken at baseline. These receptors originate from a human donor with classical Hodgkin lymphoma.

This clone was detected once. The chain couples TRBV4-2 to TRBJ1-1, with no clear D. The CDR3 is 13 amino acids. Germline V gene sequence: CDR1 LGHNA, CDR2 YNFKEQ. Trimming took off 4 bases at V and 5 bases at J, with 11 bases between the two ends. CDR3 amino acids: CASSLPFATEAFF. The CDR3 nucleotides read TGTGCCAGCAGCCTACCGTTTGCGACTGAAGCTTTCTTT.

The chain links TRBV7-9 to TRBJ2-5; no definite D call. CDR1 is SEHNR, CDR2 FQNEAQ, per germline (reference sequence). The CDR3 is 14 amino acids. Trimming left V 3 bases short and J 2 bases short, with 10 bases between. CDR3 sequence: CASSFERNQETQYF. CDR3 in DNA: TGTGCCAGCAGCTTTGAACGGAATCAAGAGACCCAGTACTTC.

The chain is built from TRBV5-4 and TRBJ1-1, with unresolved D. Trimming removed 3 bases at V and 10 bases at J, with 16 bases between. The CDR3 runs 13 residues. Germline-derived CDR1 and CDR2 are SGHNT and YYREEE (reference sequence). The CDR3 region has the DNA TGTGCCAGCAGCTCACCCCCCGGTATCGGAGCTTTCTTT. It codes for CASSSPPGIGAFF.

The rearrangement joins TRBV19 to TRBJ2-7, with 12 bases aligning to TRBD2. The J segment lost 7 bases and the V segment lost 6 bases, leaving 10 bases of the junction unmatched. Germline lookup yields CDR1 LNHDA and CDR2 SQIVND (reference sequence). The CDR3 extends over 15 amino acids. DNA for the CDR3: TGTGCCAGTAGCGTGTCTAGCGGGAGGGCCAATGAGCAGTACTTC. Protein product: CASSVSSGRANEQYF.

The chain links TRBV4-3 to TRBJ2-1; the match to TRBD2 covers 9 bases. Germline V CDR1 and CDR2: LGHNA, YSLEER. Unmatched junction bases numbered 17, after V lost 2 bases and J lost 9 bases. CDR3 length equals 18 residues. The CDR3 protein is CASSQPSWLAGLTIEQFF. CDR3 nucleotides: TGCGCCAGCAGCCAACCCTCTTGGCTAGCGGGACTAACAATTGAGCAGTTCTTC.

This clone rates as medium-sized. Sequence at one end of the junction differs from germline and may be a read error. J is TRBJ2-4 and V is TRBV6-1; D uncertain. CDR3 length equals 11 residues. In germline, CDR1 is MNHNS, CDR2 SASEGT. In DNA form, the CDR3 reads TGTGCCAGCAGTGAAGCTTACATCCACTCATTC. Its translation is CASSEAYIHSF.

A remark on this clone: Additional DNA sequences in this sample encode the identical CDR3. This chain joins TRBV5-1 and TRBJ2-2; D tentatively reads TRBD1 or TRBD2 (6 bases each). This CDR3 is built from 16 residues. Germline V gives CDR1 SGHRS, CDR2 YFSETQ. Trimming cost V 0 bases and J 0 bases, with 9 bases left between them. CDR3 DNA: TGCGCCAGCAGCTTGGAGGGGGGAACGAACACCGGGGAGCTGTTTTTT. This codes for CASSLEGGTNTGELFF.

This clone has a handful of counts. The chain combines TRBV2 with TRBJ2-1, with a tentative D call TRBD1 (5 bases). V lost 4 bases, J lost 9 bases, and 10 bases lay in between. The CDR3 totals 12 residues. Germline V gene data show CDR1 as SNHLY and CDR2 as FYNNEI. CDR3 bases: TGTGCCAGCAGTGTTCAAGGGGTTGAGCAGTTCTTC. The encoded protein is CASSVQGVEQFF.

The chain couples TRBV13 to TRBJ2-3; no clear D gene. V lost 2 bases and J 7 bases, leaving 4 bases between the germline ends. Germline V CDR1 and CDR2: PRHDT, FYEKMQ (reference sequence). This CDR3 has 11 residues. The CDR3 region is CASSLTHTQYF. For the CDR3, the DNA is TGTGCCAGCAGCTTAACTCATACGCAGTATTTT.

V gene TRBV29-1 combines with J gene TRBJ2-1; tentative D call: TRBD2 (7 bases). The germline V and J ends were trimmed by 7 bases and 8 bases, with 21 bases remaining between them. Germline V gene lookup returns CDR1 SQVTM and CDR2 ANQGSEA. The CDR3 totals 14 residues. CDR3 sequence (DNA): TGCAGCGAGAGCGCAACCCTAGGGGGGGATGAGCAGTTCTTC. This gives the protein CSESATLGGDEQFF.

This chain uses TRBV7-9 with TRBJ2-5; D might be TRBD2 (5 bases). The CDR3 is 13 residues long. Per germline, CDR1 SEHNR and CDR2 FQNEAQ (reference sequence). V shed 3 bases and J shed 2 bases, with 7 bases lying between them. The CDR3 sequence is CASSFGNQETQYF. CDR3 nucleotide sequence: TGTGCCAGCAGCTTCGGGAATCAAGAGACCCAGTACTTC.

The gene calls are TRBV6-1 and TRBJ2-2; the D is unclear. From germline, CDR1 is MNHNS and CDR2 SASEGT. This CDR3 has 15 amino acids. V gave up 8 bases and J gave up 0 bases, with 13 bases separating them. In nucleotides, the CDR3 is TGTGCCAGCGGTCTTCACTACCCGAACACCGGGGAGCTGTTTTTT. Protein: CASGLHYPNTGELFF.

J is TRBJ1-3 and V is TRBV4-3; possible D gene TRBD1, 6 bases. V lost 2 bases and J 1 base, leaving 6 bases between the germline ends. Germline V gives CDR1 LGHNA, CDR2 YSLEER. The CDR3 is 14 amino acids. The CDR3 DNA is TGCGCCAGCAGCCAAACAGGGTCTGGAAACACCATATATTTT. This encodes CASSQTGSGNTIYF.

V gene TRBV29-1 combines with J gene TRBJ1-1, with 7 bases aligning to TRBD1. Germline CDR1 reads SQVTM; CDR2 reads ANQGSEA. CDR3 size: 13 residues. V was clipped by 3 bases and J by 4 bases; unmatched bases: 5. CDR3 nucleotide sequence: TGCAGCGTTGACGGTAGACAGGGCACTGAAGCTTTCTTT. This translates into CSVDGRQGTEAFF.

The rearrangement links TRBV19 to TRBJ1-5; D remains ambiguous. The CDR3 is 12 residues long. Trimming took off 6 bases at V and 3 bases at J, with 6 bases between the two ends. Germline V CDR1 and CDR2: LNHDA, SQIVND (reference sequence). For the CDR3, the DNA is TGTGCCAGTAGGACGTCCAATCAGCCCCAGCATTTT. Protein product: CASRTSNQPQHF. Based on the CDR3 plus reference TRBV19 and TRBJ1-5, the full variable domain is DGGITQSPKYLFRKEGQNVTLSCEQNLNHDAMYWYRQDPGQGLRLIYYSQIVNDFQKGDIAEGYSVSREKKESFPLTVTSAQKNPTAFYLCASRTSNQPQHFGDGTRLSIL.

The chain links TRBV4-2 to TRBJ1-5, with D unresolved. In germline, CDR1 is LGHNA, CDR2 YNFKEQ. Trimming removed 0 bases from V and 0 bases from J, with 12 bases in between. The CDR3 is 17 residues long. The CDR3 region is CASSQESVTFSNQPQHF. The DNA for the CDR3 is TGTGCCAGCAGCCAAGAGAGTGTCACATTTAGCAATCAGCCCCAGCATTTT.

The sample holds one count of this clone. This rearrangement joins TRBV4-3 to TRBJ2-2; D gene ambiguous. The CDR3 spans 16 residues. Per germline, CDR1 LGHNA and CDR2 YSLEER. Trimming removed 0 bases from V and 3 bases from J, with 11 bases in between. For the CDR3, the DNA is TGCGCCAGCAGCCAAGATCTAGGAAGGGACACCGGGGAGCTGTTTTTT. It codes for CASSQDLGRDTGELFF.

This clone has just a few counts. The chain recombines TRBV14 with TRBJ1-4, with 7 bases lining up with TRBD1. With V trimmed by 5 bases and J by 4 bases, 4 bases remained unmatched. Germline CDR1 is SGHDN and CDR2 is FVKESK. This CDR3 contains 14 residues. The CDR3 protein is CASSYRGFNEKLFF. In DNA, the CDR3 is TGTGCCAGCAGCTACAGGGGTTTTAATGAAAAACTGTTTTTT. The full variable domain, rest sourced from reference TRBV14 and TRBJ1-4, is EAGVTQFPSHSVIEKGQTVTLRCDPISGHDNLYWYRRVMGKEIKFLLHFVKESKQDESGMPNNRFLAERTGGTYSTLKVQPAELEDSGVYFCASSYRGFNEKLFFGSGTQLSVL.

This rearrangement joins TRBV9 to TRBJ1-2; D remains ambiguous. The CDR3 runs 13 residues. The ends were cut back, 0 bases at V and 7 bases at J, with 10 bases in the middle. Germline V gene lookup returns CDR1 SGDLS and CDR2 YYNGEE. The CDR3 is CASSVASAGGYTF. CDR3 sequence (DNA): TGTGCCAGCAGCGTAGCCTCGGCCGGTGGCTACACCTTC.